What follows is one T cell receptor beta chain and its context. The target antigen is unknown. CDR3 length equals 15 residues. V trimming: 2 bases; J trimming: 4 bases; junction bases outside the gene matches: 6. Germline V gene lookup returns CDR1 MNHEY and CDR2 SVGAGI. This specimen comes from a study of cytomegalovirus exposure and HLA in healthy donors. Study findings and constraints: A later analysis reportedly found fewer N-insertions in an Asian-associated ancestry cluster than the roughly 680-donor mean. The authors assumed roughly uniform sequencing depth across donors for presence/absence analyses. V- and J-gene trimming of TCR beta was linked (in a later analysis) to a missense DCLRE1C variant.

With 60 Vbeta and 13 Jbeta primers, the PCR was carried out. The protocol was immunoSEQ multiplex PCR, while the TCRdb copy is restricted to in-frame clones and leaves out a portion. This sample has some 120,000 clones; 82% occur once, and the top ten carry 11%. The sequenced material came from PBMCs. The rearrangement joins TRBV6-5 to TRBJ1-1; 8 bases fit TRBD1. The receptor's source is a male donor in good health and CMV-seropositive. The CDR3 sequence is CASSYGQGTVTEAFF. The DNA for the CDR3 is TGTGCCAGCAGTTACGGACAGGGTACGGTCACTGAAGCTTTCTTT.